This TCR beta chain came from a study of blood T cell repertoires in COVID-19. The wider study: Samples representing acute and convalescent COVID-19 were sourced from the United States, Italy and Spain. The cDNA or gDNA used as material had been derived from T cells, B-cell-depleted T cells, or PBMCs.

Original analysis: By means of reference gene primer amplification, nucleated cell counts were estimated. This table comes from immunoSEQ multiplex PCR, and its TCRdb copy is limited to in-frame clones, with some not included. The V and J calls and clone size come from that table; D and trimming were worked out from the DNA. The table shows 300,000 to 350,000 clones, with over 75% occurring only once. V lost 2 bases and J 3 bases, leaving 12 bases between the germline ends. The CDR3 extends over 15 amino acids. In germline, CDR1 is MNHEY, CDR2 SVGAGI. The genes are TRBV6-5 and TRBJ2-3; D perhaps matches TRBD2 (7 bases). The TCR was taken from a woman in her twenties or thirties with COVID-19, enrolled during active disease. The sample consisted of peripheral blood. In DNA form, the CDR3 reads TGTGCCAGCAGTTACCTGGGGGGGCAGACAGATACGCAGTATTTT. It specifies CASSYLGGQTDTQYF.